The following is a T cell receptor (beta chain) sequence with its context. Antigen specificity is unknown. The data were taken from a study of T cell repertoires in cytomegalovirus infection. The wider study: Both recently identified HLA-C-restricted and well-studied HLA-B-restricted CMV epitopes were used in the study. Both CMV infection and a matching HLA type were indicated by public TCR beta signatures. Whole-study results and caveats: HLA-C-restricted CMV clonotypes gave the most frequent clonotype in two of eight donors.

This CDR3 is 16 amino acids long. From germline, CDR1 is SGHTS and CDR2 YDEGEE. V gave up 4 bases and J gave up 1 base; unmatched junction bases: 7. TCRdb recomputed calls from the reads with MiXCR, one row per CDR3 protein. The sample lists about half a million distinct CDR3 sequences, about 39% seen once, with about two fifths in the top ten. The origin of this receptor is a human donor in good health (CMV status not recorded). Some clones in this sample may be carry-over from other donors' samples. The chain uses TRBV5-8 and TRBJ2-1, with 8 bases aligning to TRBD2. The sample in question was cultured PBMCs, obtained from culture after CMV antigen stimulation. CDR3 nucleotide sequence: TGTGCCAGCAGCCGAATAGCGGGGACATCCTACAATGAGCAGTTCTTC. Protein product: CASSRIAGTSYNEQFF.